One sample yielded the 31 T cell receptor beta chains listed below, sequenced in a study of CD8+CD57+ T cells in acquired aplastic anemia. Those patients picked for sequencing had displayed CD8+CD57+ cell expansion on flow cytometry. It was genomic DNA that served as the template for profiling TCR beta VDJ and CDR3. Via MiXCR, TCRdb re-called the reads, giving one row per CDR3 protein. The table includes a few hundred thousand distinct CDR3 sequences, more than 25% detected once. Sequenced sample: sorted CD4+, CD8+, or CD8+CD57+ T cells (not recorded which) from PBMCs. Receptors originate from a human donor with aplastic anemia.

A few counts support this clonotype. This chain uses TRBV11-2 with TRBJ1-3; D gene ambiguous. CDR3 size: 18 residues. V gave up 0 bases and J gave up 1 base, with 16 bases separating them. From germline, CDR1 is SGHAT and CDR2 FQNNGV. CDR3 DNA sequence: TGTGCCAGCAGCTTAGACGGGGTTAGTCGTTTGTCTGGAAACACCATATATTTT. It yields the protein CASSLDGVSRLSGNTIYF.

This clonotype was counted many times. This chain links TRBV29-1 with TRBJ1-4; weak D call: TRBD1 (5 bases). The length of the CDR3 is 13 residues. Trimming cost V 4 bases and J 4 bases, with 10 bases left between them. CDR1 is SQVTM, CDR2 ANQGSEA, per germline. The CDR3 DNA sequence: TGCAGCGTTGGGGGACGGCTTAATGAAAAACTGTTTTTT. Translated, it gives CSVGGRLNEKLFF.

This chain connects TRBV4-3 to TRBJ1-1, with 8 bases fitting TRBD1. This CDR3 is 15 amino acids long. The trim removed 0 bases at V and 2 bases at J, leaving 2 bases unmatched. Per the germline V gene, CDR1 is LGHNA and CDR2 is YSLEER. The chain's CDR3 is CASSQETGVNTEAFF. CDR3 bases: TGCGCCAGCAGCCAAGAGACAGGGGTAAACACTGAAGCTTTCTTT.

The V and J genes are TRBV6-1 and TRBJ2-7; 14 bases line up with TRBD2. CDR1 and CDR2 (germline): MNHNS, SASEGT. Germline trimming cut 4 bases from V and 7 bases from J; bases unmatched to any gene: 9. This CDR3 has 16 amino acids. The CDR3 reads CASSGLAGGNVGEQYF. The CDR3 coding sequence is TGTGCCAGCAGTGGACTAGCGGGGGGGAATGTTGGTGAGCAGTACTTC.

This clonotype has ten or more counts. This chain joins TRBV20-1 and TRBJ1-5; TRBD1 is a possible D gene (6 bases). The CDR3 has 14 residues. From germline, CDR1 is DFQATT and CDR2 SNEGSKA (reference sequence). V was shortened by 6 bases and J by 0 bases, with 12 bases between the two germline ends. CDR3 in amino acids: CSATQGYSNQPQHF. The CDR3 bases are TGCAGTGCCACACAGGGTTATAGCAATCAGCCCCAGCATTTT.

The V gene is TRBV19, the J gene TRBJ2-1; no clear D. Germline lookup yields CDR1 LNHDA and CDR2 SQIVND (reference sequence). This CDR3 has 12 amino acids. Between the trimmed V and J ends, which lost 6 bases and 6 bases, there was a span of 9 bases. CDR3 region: CASRKAGNEQFF. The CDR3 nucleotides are TGTGCCAGTAGGAAGGCCGGCAATGAGCAGTTCTTC. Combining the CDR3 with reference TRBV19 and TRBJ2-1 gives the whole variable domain DGGITQSPKYLFRKEGQNVTLSCEQNLNHDAMYWYRQDPGQGLRLIYYSQIVNDFQKGDIAEGYSVSREKKESFPLTVTSAQKNPTAFYLCASRKAGNEQFFGPGTRLTVL.

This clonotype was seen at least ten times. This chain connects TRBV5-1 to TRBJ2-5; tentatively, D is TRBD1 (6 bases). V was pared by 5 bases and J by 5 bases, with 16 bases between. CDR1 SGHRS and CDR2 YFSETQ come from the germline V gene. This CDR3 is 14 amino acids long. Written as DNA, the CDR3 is TGCGCCAGCAGTCCCCAGGGGTTCGACGAGACCCAGTACTTC. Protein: CASSPQGFDETQYF.

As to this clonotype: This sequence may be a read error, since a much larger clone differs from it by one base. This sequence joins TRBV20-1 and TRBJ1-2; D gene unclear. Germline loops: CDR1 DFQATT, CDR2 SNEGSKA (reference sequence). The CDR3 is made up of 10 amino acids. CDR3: CSARGGGYAF. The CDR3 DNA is TGCAGTGCTAGAGGTGGTGGCTACGCCTTC.

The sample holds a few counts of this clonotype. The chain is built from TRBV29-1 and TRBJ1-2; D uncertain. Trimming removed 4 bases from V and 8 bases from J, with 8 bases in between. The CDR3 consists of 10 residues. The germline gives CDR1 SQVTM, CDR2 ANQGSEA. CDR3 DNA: TGCAGCGTTGTGGAGGACGGCTACACCTTC. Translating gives CSVVEDGYTF.

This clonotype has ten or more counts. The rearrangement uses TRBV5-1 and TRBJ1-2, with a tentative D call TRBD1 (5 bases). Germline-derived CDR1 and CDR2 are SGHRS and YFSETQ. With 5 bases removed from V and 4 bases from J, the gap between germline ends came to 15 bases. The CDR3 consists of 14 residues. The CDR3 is CASRPPQTVYGYTF. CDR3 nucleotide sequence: TGCGCCAGCAGACCTCCCCAGACAGTCTATGGCTACACCTTC.

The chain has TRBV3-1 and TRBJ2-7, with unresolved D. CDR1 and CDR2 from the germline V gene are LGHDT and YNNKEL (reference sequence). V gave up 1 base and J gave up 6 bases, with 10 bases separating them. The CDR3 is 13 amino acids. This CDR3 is CASSQGIFREQYF. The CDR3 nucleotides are TGTGCCAGCAGCCAAGGCATCTTTCGCGAGCAGTACTTC.

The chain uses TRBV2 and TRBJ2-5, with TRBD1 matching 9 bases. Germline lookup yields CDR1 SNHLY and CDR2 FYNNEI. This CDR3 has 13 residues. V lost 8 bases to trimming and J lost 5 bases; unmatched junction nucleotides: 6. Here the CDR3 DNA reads TGTGCCAGCGAGACCGGGACAGGGGAGACCCAGTACTTC. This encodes CASETGTGETQYF.

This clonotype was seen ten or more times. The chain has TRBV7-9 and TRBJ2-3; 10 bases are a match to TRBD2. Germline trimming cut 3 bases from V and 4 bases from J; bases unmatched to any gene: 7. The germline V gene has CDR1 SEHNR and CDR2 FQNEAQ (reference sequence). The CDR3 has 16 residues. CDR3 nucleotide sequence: TGTGCCAGCAGCTTGATCCTAGCGGGAGTGTCAGATACGCAGTATTTT. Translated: CASSLILAGVSDTQYF.

The CDR3, as DNA: TGCGCCAGCAGCCAAGGACCGACAGGGGGGGTACATCAGCCCCAGCATTTT. Translation: CASSQGPTGGVHQPQHF. This rearrangement joins TRBV4-1 to TRBJ1-5; TRBD1 agrees at 9 bases. This CDR3 is 17 amino acids long. With 1 base clipped from V and 5 bases from J, the junction kept 9 bases outside the gene matches. The germline CDR1 and CDR2 sequences are MGHRA and YSYEKL.

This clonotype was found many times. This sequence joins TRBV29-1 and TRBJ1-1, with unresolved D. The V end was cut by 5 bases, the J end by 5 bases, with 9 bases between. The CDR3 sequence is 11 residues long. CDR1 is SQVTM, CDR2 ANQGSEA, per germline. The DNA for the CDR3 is TGCAGCGTTCAAAAAGAAACTGAAGCTTTCTTT. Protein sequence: CSVQKETEAFF.

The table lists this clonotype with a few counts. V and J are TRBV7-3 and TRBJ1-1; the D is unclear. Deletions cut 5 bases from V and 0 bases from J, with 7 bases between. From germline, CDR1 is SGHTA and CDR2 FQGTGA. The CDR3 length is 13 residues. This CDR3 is CASSKTMNTEAFF. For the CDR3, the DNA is TGTGCCAGCAGCAAAACAATGAACACTGAAGCTTTCTTT. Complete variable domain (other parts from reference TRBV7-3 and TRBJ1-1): GAGVSQTPSNKVTEKGKYVELRCDPISGHTALYWYRQSLGQGPEFLIYFQGTGAADDSGLPNDRFFAVRPEGSVSTLKIQRTERGDSAVYLCASSKTMNTEAFFGQGTRLTVV.

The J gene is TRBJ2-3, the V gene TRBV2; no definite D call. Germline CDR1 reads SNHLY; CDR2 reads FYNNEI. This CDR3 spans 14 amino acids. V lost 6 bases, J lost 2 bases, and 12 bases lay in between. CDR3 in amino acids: CASSLPVLTDTQYF. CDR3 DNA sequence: TGTGCCAGCAGCTTACCAGTACTCACAGATACGCAGTATTTT.

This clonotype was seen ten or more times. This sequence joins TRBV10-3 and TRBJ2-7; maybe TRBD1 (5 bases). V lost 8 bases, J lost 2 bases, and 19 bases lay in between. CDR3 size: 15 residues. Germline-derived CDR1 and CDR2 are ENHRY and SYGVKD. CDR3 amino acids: CAIEQRTSPPYEQYF. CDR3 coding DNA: TGTGCCATCGAGCAGAGGACATCTCCTCCCTACGAGCAGTACTTC.

The CDR3 DNA reads as TGTGCCTTGGGGACAGTCGGCAATCAGCCCCAGCATTTT. This encodes CALGTVGNQPQHF. The V call is TRBV19, the J call TRBJ1-5; 7 bases align to TRBD1. The CDR3 totals 13 residues. Per the germline V gene, CDR1 is LNHDA and CDR2 is SQIVND (reference sequence). V shed 11 bases, J shed 2 bases, and the junction held 6 bases outside the gene matches.

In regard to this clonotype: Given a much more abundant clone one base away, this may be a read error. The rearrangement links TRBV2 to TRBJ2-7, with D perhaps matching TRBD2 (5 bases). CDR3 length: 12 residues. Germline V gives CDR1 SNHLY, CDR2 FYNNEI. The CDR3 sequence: CASSDFSEGAAF. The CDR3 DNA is TGCGCCAGCAGTGATTTTAGCGAGGGAGCGGCTTTC.

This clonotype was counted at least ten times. The CDR3 here is CATSVGGTGGYNEQFF. The DNA for the CDR3 is TGTGCCACCAGTGTTGGGGGGACAGGGGGCTACAATGAGCAGTTCTTC. The V and J genes are TRBV24-1 and TRBJ2-1; TRBD1 agrees at 11 bases. This CDR3 has 16 amino acids. V lost 5 bases and J lost 3; bases outside the gene matches: 5. From germline, CDR1 is KGHDR and CDR2 SFDVKD.

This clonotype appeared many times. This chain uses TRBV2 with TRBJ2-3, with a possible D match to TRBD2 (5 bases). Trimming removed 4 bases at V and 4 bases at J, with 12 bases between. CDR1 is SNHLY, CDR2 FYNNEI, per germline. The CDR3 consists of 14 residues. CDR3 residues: CASSGLVGADTQYF. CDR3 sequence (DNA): TGTGCCAGCAGTGGACTGGTCGGGGCAGATACGCAGTATTTT.

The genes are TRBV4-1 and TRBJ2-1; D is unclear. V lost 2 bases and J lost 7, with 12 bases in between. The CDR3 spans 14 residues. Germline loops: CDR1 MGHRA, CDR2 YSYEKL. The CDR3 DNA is TGCGCCAGCAGCCAACCCCGGAGCCGGAATGAGCAGTTCTTC. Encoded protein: CASSQPRSRNEQFF.

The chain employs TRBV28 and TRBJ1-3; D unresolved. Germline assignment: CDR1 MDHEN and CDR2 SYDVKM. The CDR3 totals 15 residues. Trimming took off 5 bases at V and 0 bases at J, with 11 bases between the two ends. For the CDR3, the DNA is TGTGCCAGCAGTCAAACGACGGGCTCTGGAAACACCATATATTTT. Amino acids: CASSQTTGSGNTIYF. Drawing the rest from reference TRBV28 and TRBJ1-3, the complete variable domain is DVKVTQSSRYLVKRTGEKVFLECVQDMDHENMFWYRQDPGLGLRLIYFSYDVKMKEKGDIPEGYSVSREKKERFSLILESASTNQTSMYLCASSQTTGSGNTIYFGEGSWLTVV.

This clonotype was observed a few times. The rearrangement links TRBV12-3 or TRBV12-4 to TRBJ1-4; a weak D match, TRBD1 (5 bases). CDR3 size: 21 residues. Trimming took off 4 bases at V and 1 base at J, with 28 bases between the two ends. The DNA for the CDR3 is TGTGCCAGCAGTTCAATCTCAATGGGGGGAGATGGTGACGGAACTAATGAAAAACTGTTTTTT. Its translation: CASSSISMGGDGDGTNEKLFF.

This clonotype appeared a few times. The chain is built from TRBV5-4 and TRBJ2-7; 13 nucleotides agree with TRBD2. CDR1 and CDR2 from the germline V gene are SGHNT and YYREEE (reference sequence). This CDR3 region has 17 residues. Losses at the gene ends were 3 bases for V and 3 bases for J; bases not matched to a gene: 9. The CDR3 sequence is CASSSKTGTSGDYEQYF. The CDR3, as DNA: TGTGCCAGCAGCTCCAAGACCGGGACTAGCGGGGACTACGAGCAGTACTTC.

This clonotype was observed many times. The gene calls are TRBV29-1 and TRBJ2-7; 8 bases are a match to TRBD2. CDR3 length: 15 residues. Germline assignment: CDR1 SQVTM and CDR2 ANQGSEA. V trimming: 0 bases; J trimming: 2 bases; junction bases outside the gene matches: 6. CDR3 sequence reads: CSVEDSGSPTYEQYF. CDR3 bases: TGCAGCGTTGAAGACAGCGGGAGCCCCACCTACGAGCAGTACTTC.

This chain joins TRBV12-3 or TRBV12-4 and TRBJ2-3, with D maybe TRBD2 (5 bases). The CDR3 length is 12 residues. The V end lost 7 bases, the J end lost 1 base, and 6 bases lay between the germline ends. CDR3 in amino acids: CASMRGTDTQYF. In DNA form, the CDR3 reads TGTGCCAGCATGCGGGGCACAGATACGCAGTATTTT.

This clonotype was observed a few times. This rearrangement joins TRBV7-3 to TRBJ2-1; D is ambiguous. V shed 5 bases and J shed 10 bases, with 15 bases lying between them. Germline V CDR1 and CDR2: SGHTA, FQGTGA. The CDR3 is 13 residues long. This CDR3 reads CASSQTPGGEQFF. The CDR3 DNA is TGTGCCAGCAGCCAGACTCCCGGCGGAGAGCAGTTCTTC.

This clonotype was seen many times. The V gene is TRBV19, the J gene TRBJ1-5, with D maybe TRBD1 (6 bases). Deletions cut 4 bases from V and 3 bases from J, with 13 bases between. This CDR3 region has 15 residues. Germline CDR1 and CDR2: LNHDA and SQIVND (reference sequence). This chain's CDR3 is CASSSRGGNNQPQHF. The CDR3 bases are TGTGCCAGTAGTAGCAGGGGAGGGAACAATCAGCCCCAGCATTTT.

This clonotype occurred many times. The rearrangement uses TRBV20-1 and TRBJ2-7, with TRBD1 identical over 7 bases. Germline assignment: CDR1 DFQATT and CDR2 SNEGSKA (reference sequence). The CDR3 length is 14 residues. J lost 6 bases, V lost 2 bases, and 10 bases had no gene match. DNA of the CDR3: TGCAGTGCTAGAAGCTCCGGACAGGCTAGCGAGCAGTACTTC. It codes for CSARSSGQASEQYF.